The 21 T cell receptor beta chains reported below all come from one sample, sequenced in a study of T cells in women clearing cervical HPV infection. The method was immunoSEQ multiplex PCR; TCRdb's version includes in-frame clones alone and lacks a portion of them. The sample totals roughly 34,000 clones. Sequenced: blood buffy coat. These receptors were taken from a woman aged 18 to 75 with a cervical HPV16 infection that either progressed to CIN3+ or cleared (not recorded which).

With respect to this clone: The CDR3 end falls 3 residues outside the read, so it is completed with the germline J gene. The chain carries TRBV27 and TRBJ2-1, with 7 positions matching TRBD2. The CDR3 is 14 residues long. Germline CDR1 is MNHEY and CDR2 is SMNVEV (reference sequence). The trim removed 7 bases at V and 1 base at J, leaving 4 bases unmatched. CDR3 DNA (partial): TGTGCCAGCACCGGGGGGAAATCCTACAATGAG. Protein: CASTGGKSYNE. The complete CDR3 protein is CASTGGKSYNEQFF.

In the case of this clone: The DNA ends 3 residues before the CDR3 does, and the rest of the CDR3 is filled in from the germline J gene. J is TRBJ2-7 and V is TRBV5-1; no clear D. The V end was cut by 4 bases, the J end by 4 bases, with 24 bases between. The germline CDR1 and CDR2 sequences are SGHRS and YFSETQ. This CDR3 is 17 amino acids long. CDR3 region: CASSPDGVLSKRYEQYF. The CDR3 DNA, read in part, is TGCGCCAGCAGCCCTGATGGCGTCCTCTCTAAGCGATACGAG.

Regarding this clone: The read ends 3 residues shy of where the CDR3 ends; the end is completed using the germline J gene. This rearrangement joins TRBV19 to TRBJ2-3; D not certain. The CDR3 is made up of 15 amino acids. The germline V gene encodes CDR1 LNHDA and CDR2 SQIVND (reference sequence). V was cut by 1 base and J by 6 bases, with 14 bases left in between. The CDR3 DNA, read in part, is TGTGCCAGTAGTATAGTTGCAGCTCTCGGGGATACG. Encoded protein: CASSIVAALGDT. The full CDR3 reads CASSIVAALGDTQYF.

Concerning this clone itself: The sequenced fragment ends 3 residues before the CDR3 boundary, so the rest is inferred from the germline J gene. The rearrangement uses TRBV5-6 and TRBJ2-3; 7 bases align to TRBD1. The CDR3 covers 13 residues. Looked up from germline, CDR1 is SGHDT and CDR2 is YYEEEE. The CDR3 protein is CASTITGARTQYF. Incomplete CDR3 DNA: TGTGCCAGCACCATAACAGGGGCCCGGACG.

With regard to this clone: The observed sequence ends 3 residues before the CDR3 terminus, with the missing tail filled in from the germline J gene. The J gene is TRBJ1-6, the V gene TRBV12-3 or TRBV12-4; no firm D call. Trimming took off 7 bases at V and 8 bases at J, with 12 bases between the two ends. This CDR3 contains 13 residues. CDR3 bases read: TGTGCCAGCACCATAAGGAGGGATTCACCC. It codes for CASTIRRDSP. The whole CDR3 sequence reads CASTIRRDSPLHF.

Incomplete CDR3 DNA: TGTGCCAGCTCACCAAGGGCTCGTGGGTATGGT. Translation gives CASSPRARGYG. The entire CDR3 sequence reads CASSPRARGYGQYF. V gene TRBV18 combines with J gene TRBJ2-4; D is uncertain. The DNA ends 3 residues before the CDR3 does, and the rest of the CDR3 is filled in from the germline J gene. Germline V gene sequence: CDR1 KGHSH, CDR2 LQKENI. The CDR3 contains 14 residues.

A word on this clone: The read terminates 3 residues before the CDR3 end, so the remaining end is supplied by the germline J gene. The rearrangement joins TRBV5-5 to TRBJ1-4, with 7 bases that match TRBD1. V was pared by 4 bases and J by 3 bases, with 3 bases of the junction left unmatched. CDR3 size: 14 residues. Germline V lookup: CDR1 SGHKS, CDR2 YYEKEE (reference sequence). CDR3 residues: CASSLGTANEKLFF. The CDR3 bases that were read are TGTGCCAGCAGCCTCGGGACAGCTAATGAAAAA.

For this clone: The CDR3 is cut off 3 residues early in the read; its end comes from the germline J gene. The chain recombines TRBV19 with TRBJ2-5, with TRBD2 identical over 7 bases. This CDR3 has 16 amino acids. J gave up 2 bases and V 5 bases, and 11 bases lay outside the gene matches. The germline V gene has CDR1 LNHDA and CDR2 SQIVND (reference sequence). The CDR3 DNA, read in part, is TGTGCCAGTAGTGCCAGGCTAGCGGCAAGGCAAGAGACC. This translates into CASSARLAARQET. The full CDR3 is CASSARLAARQETQYF.

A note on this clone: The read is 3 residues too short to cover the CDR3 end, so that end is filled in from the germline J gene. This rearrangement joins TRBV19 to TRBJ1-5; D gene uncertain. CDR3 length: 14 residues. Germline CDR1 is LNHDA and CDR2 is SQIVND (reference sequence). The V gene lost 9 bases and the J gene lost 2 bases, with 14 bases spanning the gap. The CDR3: CASTPTSGNQPQHF. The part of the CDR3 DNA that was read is TGTGCCAGCACCCCTACCTCGGGCAATCAGCCC.

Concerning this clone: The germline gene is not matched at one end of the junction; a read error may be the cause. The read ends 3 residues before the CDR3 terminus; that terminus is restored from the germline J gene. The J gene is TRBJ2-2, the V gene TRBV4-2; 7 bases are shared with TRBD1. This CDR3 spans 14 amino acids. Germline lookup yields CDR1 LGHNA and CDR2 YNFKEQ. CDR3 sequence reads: CASSQDGTDGKLFF. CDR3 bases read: TGCGCCAGCAGCCAAGATGGGACAGACGGAAAG.

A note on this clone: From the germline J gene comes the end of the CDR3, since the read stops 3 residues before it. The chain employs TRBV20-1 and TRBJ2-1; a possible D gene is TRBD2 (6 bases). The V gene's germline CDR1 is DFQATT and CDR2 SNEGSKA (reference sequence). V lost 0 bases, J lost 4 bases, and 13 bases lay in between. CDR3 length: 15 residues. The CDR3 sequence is CSARDPAGLYNEQFF. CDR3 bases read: TGCAGTGCTAGAGATCCGGCGGGACTGTACAATGAG.

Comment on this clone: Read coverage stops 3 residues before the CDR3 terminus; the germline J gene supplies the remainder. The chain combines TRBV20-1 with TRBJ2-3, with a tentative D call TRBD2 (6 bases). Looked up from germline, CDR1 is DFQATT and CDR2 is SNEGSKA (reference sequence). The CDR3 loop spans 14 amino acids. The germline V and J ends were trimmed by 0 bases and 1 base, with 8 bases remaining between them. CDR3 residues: CSARDWGGTDTQYF. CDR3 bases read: TGCAGTGCTAGAGATTGGGGGGGCACAGATACG.

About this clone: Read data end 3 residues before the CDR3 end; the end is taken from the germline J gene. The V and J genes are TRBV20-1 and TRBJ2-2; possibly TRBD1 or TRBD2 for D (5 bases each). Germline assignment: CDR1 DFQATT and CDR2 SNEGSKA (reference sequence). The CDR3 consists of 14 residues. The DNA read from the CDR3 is TGCAGTGCTAGAAGTATACAGGAGGTTGAAAAG. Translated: CSARSIQEVEK. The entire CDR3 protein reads CSARSIQEVEKLFF.

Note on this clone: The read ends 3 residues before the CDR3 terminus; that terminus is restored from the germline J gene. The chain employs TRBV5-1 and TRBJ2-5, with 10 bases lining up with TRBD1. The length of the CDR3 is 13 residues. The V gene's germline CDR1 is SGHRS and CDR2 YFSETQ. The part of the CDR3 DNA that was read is TGCGCCTCCCGGACAGGGGGAACAGATACC. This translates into CASRTGGTDT. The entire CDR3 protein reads CASRTGGTDTQYF.

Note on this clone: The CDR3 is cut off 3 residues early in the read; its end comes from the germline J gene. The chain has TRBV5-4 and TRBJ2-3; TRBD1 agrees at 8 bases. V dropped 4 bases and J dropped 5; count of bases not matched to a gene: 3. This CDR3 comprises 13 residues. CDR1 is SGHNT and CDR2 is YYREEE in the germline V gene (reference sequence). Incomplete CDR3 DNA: TGTGCCAGCAGCAACACAGGGGGAGATACG. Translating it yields CASSNTGGDT. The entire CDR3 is CASSNTGGDTQYF. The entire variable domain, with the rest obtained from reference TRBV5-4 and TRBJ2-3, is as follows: ETGVTQSPTHLIKTRGQQVTLRCSSQSGHNTVSWYQQALGQGPQFIFQYYREEENGRGNFPPRFSGLQFPNYSSELNVNALELDDSALYLCASSNTGGDTQYFGPGTRLTVL.

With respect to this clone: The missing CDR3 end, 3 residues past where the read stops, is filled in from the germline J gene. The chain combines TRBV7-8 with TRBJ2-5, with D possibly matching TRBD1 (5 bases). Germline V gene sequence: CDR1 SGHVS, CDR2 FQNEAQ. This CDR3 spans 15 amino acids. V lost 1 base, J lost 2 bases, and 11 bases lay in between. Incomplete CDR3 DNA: TGTGCCAGCAGCTTAGTTCCCAGGGCGCAAGAGACC. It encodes CASSLVPRAQET. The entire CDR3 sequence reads CASSLVPRAQETQYF.

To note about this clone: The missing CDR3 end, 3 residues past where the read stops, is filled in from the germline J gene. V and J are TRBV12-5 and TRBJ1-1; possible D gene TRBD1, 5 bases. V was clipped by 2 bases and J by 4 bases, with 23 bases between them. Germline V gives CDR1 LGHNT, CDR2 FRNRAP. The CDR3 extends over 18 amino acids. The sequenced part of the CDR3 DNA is TGTGCTAGTGGTTTGTTCCGTCCGGGGGATCATCGGAGCACTGAA. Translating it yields CASGLFRPGDHRSTE. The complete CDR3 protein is CASGLFRPGDHRSTEAFF.

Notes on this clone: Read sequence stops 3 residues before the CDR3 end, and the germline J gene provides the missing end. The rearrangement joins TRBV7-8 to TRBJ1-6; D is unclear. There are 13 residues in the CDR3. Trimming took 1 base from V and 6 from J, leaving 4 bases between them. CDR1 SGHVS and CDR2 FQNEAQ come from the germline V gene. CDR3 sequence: CASSLVGNSPLHF. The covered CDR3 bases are TGTGCCAGCAGCTTAGTCGGTAATTCACCC.

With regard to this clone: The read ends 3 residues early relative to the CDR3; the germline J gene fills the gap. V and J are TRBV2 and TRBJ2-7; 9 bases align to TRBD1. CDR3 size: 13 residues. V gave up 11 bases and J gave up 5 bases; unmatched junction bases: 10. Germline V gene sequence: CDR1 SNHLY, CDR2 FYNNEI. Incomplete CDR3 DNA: TGTGCCGGCAAACAGGGGGCCGTGGACGAG. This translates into CAGKQGAVDE. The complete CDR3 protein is CAGKQGAVDEQYF.

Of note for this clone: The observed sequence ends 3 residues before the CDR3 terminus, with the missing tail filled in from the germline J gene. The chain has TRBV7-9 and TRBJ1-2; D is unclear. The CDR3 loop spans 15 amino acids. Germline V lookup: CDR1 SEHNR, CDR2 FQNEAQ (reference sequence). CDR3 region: CASSLMTSSYNDYTF. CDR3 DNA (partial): TGTGCCAGCAGCTTAATGACTAGCTCCTACAATGAC.

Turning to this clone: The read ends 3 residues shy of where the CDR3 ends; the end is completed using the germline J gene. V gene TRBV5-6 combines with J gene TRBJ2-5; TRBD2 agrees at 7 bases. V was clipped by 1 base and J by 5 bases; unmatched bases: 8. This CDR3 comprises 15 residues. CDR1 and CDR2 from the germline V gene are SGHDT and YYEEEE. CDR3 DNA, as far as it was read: TGTGCCAGCAGCTTGATTGCGGCCGGGGGGGAGACC. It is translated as CASSLIAAGGET. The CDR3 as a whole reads CASSLIAAGGETQYF. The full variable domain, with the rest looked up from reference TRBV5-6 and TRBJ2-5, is DAGVTQSPTHLIKTRGQQVTLRCSPKSGHDTVSWYQQALGQGPQFIFQYYEEEERQRGNFPDRFSGHQFPNYSSELNVNALLLGDSALYLCASSLIAAGGETQYFGPGTRLLVL.